The 18 T cell receptor beta chains given below trace back to one sample, sequenced in a study of human T cells and chemical hapten exposure. Time point denoted: pre-sensitization, week 0. Treatment: therapeutic diphenylcyclopropenone sensitization with weekly scalp DPC. TCRdb reprocessed the RACE reads via MiXCR and lists one record per CDR3 protein. The sample gives tens of thousands of distinct CDR3 sequences, approximately 15% of which show up once; 4% to 6% is in the top ten. The specimen was whole blood, collected in connection with sensitization to the hapten diphenylcyclopropenone (DPC). Receptors were obtained from a woman aged 45-65 years with alopecia areata. Some clones in this sample may be carry-over from other donors' samples.

V gene TRBV11-2 combines with J gene TRBJ2-7; D is unclear. The CDR3 length is 15 residues. Trimming stripped 5 bases from V and 5 bases from J, with 19 bases between. Germline loops: CDR1 SGHAT, CDR2 FQNNGV. The CDR3 nucleotides are TGTGCCAGCAGCCCTCGTGGGCAGCCCTTCGACGAGCAGTACTTC. Translating it yields CASSPRGQPFDEQYF. The complete variable domain, with remaining parts taken from reference TRBV11-2 and TRBJ2-7, reads EAGVAQSPRYKIIEKRQSVAFWCNPISGHATLYWYQQILGQGPKLLIQFQNNGVVDDSQLPKDRFSAERLKGVDSTLKIQPAKLEDSAVYLCASSPRGQPFDEQYFGPGTRLTVT.

The table lists this clonotype with a few counts. V is TRBV7-9 and J is TRBJ1-2; the D gene is possibly TRBD1 (5 bases). The CDR3 has 14 residues. The V end lost 6 bases, the J end lost 3 bases, and 14 bases lay between the germline ends. Germline CDR1 SEHNR, CDR2 FQNEAQ (reference sequence). CDR3 protein: CASRTSGLDYGYTF. The CDR3 nucleotides read TGTGCCAGCAGAACGTCGGGACTTGACTATGGCTACACCTTC.

In this sample, this clonotype is medium-sized. V usage is TRBV7-9 and J usage is TRBJ1-1, with a possible D match to TRBD1 (5 bases). V was cut by 2 bases and J by 4 bases, with 8 bases left in between. This CDR3 spans 13 amino acids. The germline CDR1 and CDR2 sequences are SEHNR and FQNEAQ (reference sequence). The CDR3 DNA reads TGTGCCAGCAGCTTATCCGGGGGCACTGAAGCTTTCTTT. Amino acid sequence: CASSLSGGTEAFF. Looking up the rest from reference TRBV7-9 and TRBJ1-1 gives the full variable domain: DTGVSQNPRHKITKRGQNVTFRCDPISEHNRLYWYRQTLGQGPEFLTYFQNEAQLEKSRLLSDRFSAERPKGSFSTLEIQRTEQGDSAMYLCASSLSGGTEAFFGQGTRLTVV.

This clonotype was detected many times. The chain has TRBV6-5 and TRBJ2-1, with TRBD2 as a possible D gene (5 bases). Looked up from germline, CDR1 is MNHEY and CDR2 is SVGAGI. This CDR3 spans 15 amino acids. Trimming took off 6 bases at V and 6 bases at J, with 18 bases between the two ends. The CDR3, as DNA: TGTGCCAGCAGCAACCTAGCTATTCATTTCAATGAGCAGTTCTTC. It yields the protein CASSNLAIHFNEQFF.

This clonotype was detected many times. The rearrangement links TRBV6-1 to TRBJ2-7, with TRBD1 matching 7 bases. Germline V gene sequence: CDR1 MNHNS, CDR2 SASEGT. The CDR3 length is 15 residues. Germline trimming cut 1 base from V and 4 bases from J; bases unmatched to any gene: 7. Here the CDR3 DNA reads TGTGCCAGCAGTGAAGGCCCCCGGACAGGTTACGAGCAGTACTTC. It encodes CASSEGPRTGYEQYF.

This chain connects TRBV25-1 to TRBJ1-1, with 7 nucleotides matching TRBD1. V gave up 7 bases and J gave up 11 bases; unmatched junction bases: 7. Looked up from germline, CDR1 is MGHDK and CDR2 is SYGVNS. This CDR3 spans 11 amino acids. CDR3 in DNA: TGTGCCAGCACCCACTCGACAGGGGCTTTCTTT. It encodes CASTHSTGAFF. The full variable domain, its missing parts supplied by reference TRBV25-1 and TRBJ1-1, is EADIYQTPRYLVIGTGKKITLECSQTMGHDKMYWYQQDPGMELHLIHYSYGVNSTEKGDLSSESTVSRIRTEHFPLTLESARPSHTSQYLCASTHSTGAFFGQGTRLTVV.

The table lists this clonotype with a few counts. The J gene is TRBJ2-2, the V gene TRBV30; 8 bases are a match to TRBD1. V dropped 3 bases and J dropped 3; count of bases not matched to a gene: 3. Germline CDR1 is GTSNPN and CDR2 is SVGIG (reference sequence). The CDR3 contains 14 residues. CDR3 loop: CAWRTGVHTGELFF. The DNA of the CDR3 is TGTGCCTGGAGGACAGGGGTCCACACCGGGGAGCTGTTTTTT.

V is TRBV11-2 and J is TRBJ2-7; D not certain. Trimming removed 3 bases from V and 3 bases from J, with 6 bases in between. The CDR3 contains 12 residues. Per germline, CDR1 SGHAT and CDR2 FQNNGV. The CDR3: CASSFVDYEQYF. In DNA form, the CDR3 reads TGTGCCAGCAGCTTTGTAGACTACGAGCAGTACTTC.

The chain has TRBV12-3 or TRBV12-4 and TRBJ2-5, with 8 bases that match TRBD2. The CDR3 has 17 amino acids. Losses at the gene ends were 0 bases for V and 2 bases for J; bases not matched to a gene: 8. The CDR3, as DNA: TGTGCCAGCAGTTTAGCTGGCAGCGGGAGCCTTCAAGAGACCCAGTACTTC. It specifies CASSLAGSGSLQETQYF.

This clonotype turned up a few times. J is TRBJ2-1 and V is TRBV7-8; 10 nucleotides line up with TRBD2. Germline loops: CDR1 SGHVS, CDR2 FQNEAQ. V was clipped by 1 base and J by 8 bases; unmatched bases: 8. This CDR3 has 16 residues. CDR3 nucleotides: TGTGCCAGCAGCTTAGTGTTCCTAGCGGGAGTCCATGAGCAGTTCTTC. Translation gives CASSLVFLAGVHEQFF.

This clonotype has more than one count but fewer than ten. The chain links TRBV18 to TRBJ1-1, with D unclear. The CDR3 sequence is 14 residues long. V was clipped by 2 bases and J by 4 bases, with 11 bases between them. The germline V gene has CDR1 KGHSH and CDR2 LQKENI. The CDR3: CASSPRAEGTEAFF. CDR3 in DNA: TGTGCCAGCTCACCAAGGGCGGAGGGCACTGAAGCTTTCTTT.

The chain joins TRBV7-2 to TRBJ2-5; tentatively, D is TRBD1 or TRBD2 (5 bases each). The CDR3 is made up of 14 amino acids. Germline V gene sequence: CDR1 SGHTA, CDR2 FQGNSA. V was cut by 5 bases and J by 2 bases, with 12 bases left in between. CDR3: CASSIQRGQETQYF. In nucleotides, the CDR3 is TGTGCCAGCAGCATACAGAGGGGACAAGAGACCCAGTACTTC.

The chain links TRBV25-1 to TRBJ2-5; D not resolved. The CDR3 runs to 16 residues. CDR1 and CDR2 from the germline V gene are MGHDK and SYGVNS. Between the trimmed V and J ends, which lost 1 base and 2 bases, there was a span of 14 bases. This chain's CDR3 is CASSELTKTQQETQYF. The CDR3 coding sequence is TGTGCCAGCAGTGAATTAACAAAAACCCAACAAGAGACCCAGTACTTC.

This clonotype was detected only a few times. V and J are TRBV20-1 and TRBJ2-3, with a possible D match to TRBD2 (6 bases). From germline, CDR1 is DFQATT and CDR2 SNEGSKA (reference sequence). The CDR3 sequence is 13 residues long. Trimming left V 5 bases short and J 6 bases short, with 15 bases between. The CDR3 DNA follows: TGCAGTGCTCCGCCCGCCGGAGGGGATACGCAGTATTTT. It yields the protein CSAPPAGGDTQYF.

The chain carries TRBV20-1 and TRBJ2-1; D uncertain. CDR1 and CDR2 from the germline V gene are DFQATT and SNEGSKA (reference sequence). Between the trimmed V and J ends, which lost 0 bases and 0 bases, there was a span of 9 bases. CDR3 size: 15 residues. CDR3 sequence: CSARDPESSYNEQFF. The CDR3 DNA sequence: TGCAGTGCTAGAGATCCGGAGAGCTCCTACAATGAGCAGTTCTTC.

The genes are TRBV20-1 and TRBJ1-5; D is unclear. Between the trimmed V and J ends, which lost 1 base and 6 bases, there was a span of 16 bases. Germline loops: CDR1 DFQATT, CDR2 SNEGSKA (reference sequence). The CDR3 loop spans 15 amino acids. The CDR3 is CSARGVGGYGQPQHF. In nucleotides, the CDR3 is TGCAGTGCTAGAGGAGTCGGAGGTTATGGTCAGCCCCAGCATTTT.

This clonotype turned up a few times. The chain couples TRBV28 to TRBJ2-7; D perhaps matches TRBD2 (5 bases). The CDR3 extends over 11 amino acids. With 8 bases removed from V and 3 bases from J, the gap between germline ends came to 8 bases. Germline V gives CDR1 MDHEN, CDR2 SYDVKM. CDR3 in DNA: TGTGCCAGCGGACTGGACTACGAGCAGTACTTC. It codes for CASGLDYEQYF. Full variable domain (outside the CDR3, taken from reference TRBV28 and TRBJ2-7): DVKVTQSSRYLVKRTGEKVFLECVQDMDHENMFWYRQDPGLGLRLIYFSYDVKMKEKGDIPEGYSVSREKKERFSLILESASTNQTSMYLCASGLDYEQYFGPGTRLTVT.

This clonotype was observed at least ten times. V and J are TRBV5-1 and TRBJ2-3, with 8 bases fitting TRBD2. The germline V gene has CDR1 SGHRS and CDR2 YFSETQ. The length of the CDR3 is 15 residues. With 0 bases clipped from V and 3 bases from J, the junction kept 3 bases outside the gene matches. CDR3 in amino acids: CASSLAGGPTDTQYF. The CDR3 bases are TGCGCCAGCAGCTTGGCGGGAGGGCCAACAGATACGCAGTATTTT.